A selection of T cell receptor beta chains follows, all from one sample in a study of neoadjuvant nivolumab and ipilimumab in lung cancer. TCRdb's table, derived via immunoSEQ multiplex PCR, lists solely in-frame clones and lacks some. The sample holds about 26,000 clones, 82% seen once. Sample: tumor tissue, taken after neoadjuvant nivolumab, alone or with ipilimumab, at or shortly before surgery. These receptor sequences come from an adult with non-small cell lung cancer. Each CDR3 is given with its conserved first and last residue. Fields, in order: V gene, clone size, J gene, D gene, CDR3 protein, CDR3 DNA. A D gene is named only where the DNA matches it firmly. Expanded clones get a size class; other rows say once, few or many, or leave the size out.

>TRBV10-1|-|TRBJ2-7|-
CASSTGSTYEQYF
TGCGCCAGCAGTACAGGGTCTACCTACGAGCAGTACTTC
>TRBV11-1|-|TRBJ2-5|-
CASSFQGPETQYF
TGTGCCAGCAGCTTCCAGGGTCCGGAGACCCAGTACTTC
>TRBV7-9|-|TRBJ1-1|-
CASSLQGTNTEAFF
TGTGCCAGCAGCTTGCAGGGCACGAACACTGAAGCTTTCTTT
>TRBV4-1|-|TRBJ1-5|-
CASSREQVNQPQHF
TGCGCCAGCAGCCGCGAACAGGTTAATCAGCCCCAGCATTTT
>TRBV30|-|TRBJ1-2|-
CAWTPYRGDGYTF
TGTGCCTGGACCCCCTACCGTGGGGATGGCTACACCTTC
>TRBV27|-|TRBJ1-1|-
CASSLTGTRNTEAFF
TGTGCCAGCAGTTTAACCGGGACTAGGAACACTGAAGCTTTCTTT
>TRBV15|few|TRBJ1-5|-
CATSRDSGGVRPQHF
TGTGCCACCAGCAGAGATTCGGGCGGGGTTCGGCCCCAGCATTTT
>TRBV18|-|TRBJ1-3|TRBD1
CASSTGQGANTIYF
TGTGCCAGCTCAACGGGACAGGGCGCAAACACCATATATTTT
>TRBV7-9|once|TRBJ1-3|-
CASSSRGGNTIYF
TGTGCCAGCAGCTCGCGGGGAGGAAACACCATATATTTT
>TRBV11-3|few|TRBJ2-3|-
CASSLGRFTDTQYF
TGTGCCAGCAGCTTAGGACGGTTCACAGATACGCAGTATTTT
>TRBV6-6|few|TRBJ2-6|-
CASSYGGSGANVLTF
TGTGCCAGCAGTTACGGTGGCTCTGGGGCCAACGTCCTGACTTTC
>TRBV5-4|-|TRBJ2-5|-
CASSLEPQETQYF
TGTGCCAGCAGCTTGGAGCCCCAAGAGACCCAGTACTTC
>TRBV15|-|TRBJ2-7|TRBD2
CATSRKLATVYEQYF
TGTGCCACCAGCAGAAAACTAGCGACTGTTTACGAGCAGTACTTC
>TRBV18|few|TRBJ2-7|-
CASSPIPDSSYEQYF
TGTGCCAGCTCACCAATCCCCGATAGTTCCTACGAGCAGTACTTC
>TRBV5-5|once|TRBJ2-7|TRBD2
CASSLGTSGSRSEQYF
TGTGCCAGCAGCTTGGGGACTAGCGGGAGTAGGTCCGAGCAGTACTTC
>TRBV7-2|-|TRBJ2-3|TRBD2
CASSLDLAGATDTQYF
TGTGCCAGCAGCTTAGATCTAGCGGGAGCGACAGATACGCAGTATTTT
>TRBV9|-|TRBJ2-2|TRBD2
CASSVERREVAGELFF
TGTGCCAGCAGCGTAGAACGGCGGGAGGTTGCCGGGGAGCTGTTTTTT
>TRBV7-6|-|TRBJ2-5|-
CASSSGLPLSSETQYF
TGTGCCAGCAGCTCCGGTCTTCCCCTCAGTTCAGAGACCCAGTACTTC
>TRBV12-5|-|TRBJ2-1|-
CASGLGYEQFF
TGTGCTAGTGGTTTAGGCTATGAGCAGTTCTTC
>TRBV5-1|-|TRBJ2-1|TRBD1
CASSLARQGPYNEQFF
TGCGCCAGCAGCTTGGCCAGACAGGGGCCCTACAATGAGCAGTTCTTC
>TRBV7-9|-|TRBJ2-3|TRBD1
CASSLQVTGGTDTQYF
TGTGCCAGCAGCTTACAGGTGACAGGGGGCACAGATACGCAGTATTTT
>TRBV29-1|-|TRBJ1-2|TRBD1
CSVEETGAYGYTF
TGCAGCGTTGAAGAGACAGGGGCCTATGGCTACACCTTC